This is a list of T cell receptor beta chains from one sample in a study of persistence of HIV-infected CD4 T cells. Using immunoSEQ multiplex PCR, the repertoire was profiled, and TCRdb retains in-frame clones only, with some absent. The table lists 25,000 to 35,000 clones, 78% of them singletons. For these TCRs, the target antigens are not known. This material consisted of CD4+ T cells sorted from PBMCs after roughly 18-hour stimulation, taken from a patient who received antiretroviral therapy. These TCRs come from an adult woman with HIV who was CMV-seropositive. The CDR3 runs from the conserved cysteine through the conserved F or W. A D gene is named only where the DNA matches it firmly. Size is stated for part of the rows, as once, few or many counts, or as a class when the clone is expanded.

d_gene	v_gene	j_gene	abundance	CDR3aa
NA	TRBV30	TRBJ1-2	NA	CAWSVLPGHPRGYGYTF
NA	TRBV5-1	TRBJ2-2	NA	CASSLGPLETGELFF
NA	TRBV6-5	TRBJ1-5	NA	CASSTTGRNQPQHF
TRBD1	TRBV3-1/TRBV3-2	TRBJ1-5	NA	CASSRGTGGQPQHF
NA	TRBV10-3	TRBJ1-1	NA	CAISEKAANTEAFF
NA	TRBV6-1	TRBJ1-5	NA	CASSESFTGFGQPQHF
TRBD1	TRBV24-1	TRBJ1-1	NA	CATSETGAREAFF
NA	TRBV30	TRBJ1-2	NA	CAWSVRGIYGYTF
TRBD1	TRBV6-5	TRBJ1-3	NA	CASQTGGNSGNTIYF
TRBD1	TRBV4-2	TRBJ1-2	few	CASSHAGGNYGYTF
NA	TRBV7-9	TRBJ1-1	NA	CASSNSPGHINTEAFF
TRBD1	TRBV19	TRBJ1-5	NA	CASSIDTGGSQPQHF
NA	TRBV5-4	TRBJ1-2	NA	CASSKGGAGPYGYTF
TRBD1	TRBV5-1	TRBJ2-7	few	CASSSGQATYEQYF
TRBD2	TRBV20-1	TRBJ2-3	NA	CSASRTSGGAVPYF
NA	TRBV5-4	TRBJ1-3	NA	CASSLGIPGSSGNTIYF
NA	TRBV18	TRBJ1-2	once	CASSPPQTLQAGYGYTF
NA	TRBV5-6	TRBJ2-2	NA	CASKGVSNTGELFF
NA	TRBV14	TRBJ1-4	NA	CASSPLRGGSYEKLFF
TRBD1	TRBV3-1/TRBV3-2	TRBJ1-6	NA	CASSSPGQVLNSPLHF
NA	TRBV19	TRBJ1-2	NA	CASNPQGLSVYGYTF
TRBD1	TRBV23-1	TRBJ2-7	NA	CASKGQGDFYEQYF
NA	TRBV9	TRBJ2-2	few	CASSVATNTGELFF
TRBD1	TRBV9	TRBJ2-7	once	CASSVGHRGRLDEQYF
TRBD1	TRBV9	TRBJ1-2	NA	CASSLGQGSSYGYTF
TRBD1	TRBV12-5	TRBJ1-1	NA	CASGFDPGGRTLNTEAFF
NA	TRBV29-1	TRBJ1-1	NA	CSVQVGIMNTEAFF
NA	TRBV10-1	TRBJ1-3	few	CASSDTLSRGNTIYF
NA	TRBV5-5	TRBJ1-2	NA	CASSRTDQHYGYTF
TRBD1	TRBV7-2	TRBJ1-4	few	CASSRTGQNEKLFF
NA	TRBV6-5	TRBJ1-5	NA	CASMVRGDQPQHF
NA	TRBV5-5	TRBJ1-4	NA	CASSFVTTNEKLFF